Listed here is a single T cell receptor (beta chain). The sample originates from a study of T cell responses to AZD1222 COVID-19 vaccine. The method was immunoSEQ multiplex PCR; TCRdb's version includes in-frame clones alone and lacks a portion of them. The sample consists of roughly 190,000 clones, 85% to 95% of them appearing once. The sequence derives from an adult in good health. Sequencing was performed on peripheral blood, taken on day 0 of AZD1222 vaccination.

As DNA, the CDR3 is TGTGCCAGCAGCCAAGCTGTTCGGGCAGGGGGCTATACGGGAAACACCATATATTTT. Protein sequence: CASSQAVRAGGYTGNTIYF. The rearrangement uses TRBV14 and TRBJ1-3; 8 bases are a match to TRBD1. In germline, CDR1 is SGHDN, CDR2 FVKESK. The CDR3 loop spans 19 amino acids. The junction had 15 bases not matched to a gene; V was cut back by 1 base and J by 4 bases.